This T cell receptor (beta chain) was observed in a study of T-cell memory formation after mild COVID-19. Findings and caveats of the study: Clones shrinking from day 15 to 85 showed even CD4/CD8 mixes; later expanders tilted CD4+. That cross-reactive memory joined was suggested by some responding clones appearing in pre-infection memory.

One entry per CDR3 protein results from TCRdb running MiXCR on the 5' RACE reads. This sample has 550,000 to 650,000 distinct CDR3 sequences, with 17% found just once. CDR3 length: 16 amino acids. Germline lookup yields CDR1 MGHRA and CDR2 YSYEKL. Germline trimming cut 0 bases from V and 5 bases from J; bases unmatched to any gene: 6. This clonotype was recorded at least ten times. Antigen unknown. The sequencing sample was made of PBMCs or a T cell subset sorted from them (not recorded which). The receptor comes from an adult woman who had mild COVID-19 (a few samples of this study predate the infection). Cell type and time point are not known. V gene TRBV4-1 combines with J gene TRBJ1-4, with 7 bases that match TRBD1. The chain's CDR3 is CASSQDPAGGNEKLFF. The DNA for the CDR3 is TGCGCCAGCAGCCAAGATCCGGCAGGGGGAAATGAAAAACTGTTTTTT.